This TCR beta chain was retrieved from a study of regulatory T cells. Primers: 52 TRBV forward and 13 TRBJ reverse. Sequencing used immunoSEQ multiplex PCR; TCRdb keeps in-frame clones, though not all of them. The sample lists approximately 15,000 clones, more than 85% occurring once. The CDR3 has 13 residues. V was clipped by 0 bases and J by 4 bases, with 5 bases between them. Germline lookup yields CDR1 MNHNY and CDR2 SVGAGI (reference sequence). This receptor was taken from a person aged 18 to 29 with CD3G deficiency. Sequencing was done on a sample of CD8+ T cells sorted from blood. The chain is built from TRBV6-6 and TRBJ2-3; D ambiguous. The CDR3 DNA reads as TGTGCCAGCAGTTACTCGTTGGCAGATACGCAGTATTTT. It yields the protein CASSYSLADTQYF.